The T cell receptor (beta chain) described here comes from a study of T-cell reconstitution after alpha-beta-depleted transplantation in children. Unique molecular identifiers were used in preparing the TCRbeta library. TCRdb used MiXCR to reprocess the PCR reads, holding one entry per CDR3 protein. This table has about 610,000 distinct CDR3 sequences, roughly a tenth appearing once. The sequence was obtained from a human donor who donated a stem cell graft to a child with acute myeloid leukemia. The sequencing used PBMCs from the stem cell graft donor, collected from the stem cell graft.

CDR3 amino acids: CASSQEEDYREQFF. Here the CDR3 DNA reads TGTGCCAGCAGCCAAGAGGAGGATTACCGCGAGCAGTTCTTC. V gene TRBV14 combines with J gene TRBJ2-1; weak D call: TRBD2 (5 bases). Deletions cut 0 bases from V and 10 bases from J, with 13 bases between. From germline, CDR1 is SGHDN and CDR2 FVKESK. The CDR3 has 14 residues.